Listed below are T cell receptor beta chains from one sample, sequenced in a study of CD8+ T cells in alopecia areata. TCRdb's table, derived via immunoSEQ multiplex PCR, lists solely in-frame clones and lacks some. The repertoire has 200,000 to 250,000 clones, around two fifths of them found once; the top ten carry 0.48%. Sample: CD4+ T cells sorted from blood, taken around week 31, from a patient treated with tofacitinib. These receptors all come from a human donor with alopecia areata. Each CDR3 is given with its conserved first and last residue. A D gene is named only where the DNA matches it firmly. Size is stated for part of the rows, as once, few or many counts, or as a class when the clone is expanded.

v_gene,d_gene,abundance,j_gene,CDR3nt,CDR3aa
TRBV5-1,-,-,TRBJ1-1,TGCGCCAGCAGCCTGGACAGTACGAACACTGAAGCTTTCTTT,CASSLDSTNTEAFF
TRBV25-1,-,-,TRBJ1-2,TGTGCCAGCAGTGAATTCACGAACTATGGCTACACCTTC,CASSEFTNYGYTF
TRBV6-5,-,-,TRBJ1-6,TGTGCCAGCAGTTACTCGAGGACAGATTATAATTCACCCCTCCACTTT,CASSYSRTDYNSPLHF
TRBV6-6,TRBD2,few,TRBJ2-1,TGTGCCAGCAGTTCAGGACTAGCGGGAGACAACAATGAGCAGTTCTTC,CASSSGLAGDNNEQFF
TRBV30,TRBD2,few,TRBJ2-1,TGTGCCTGGGTAGCGGGAGGGGGTAACAATGAGCAGTTCTTC,CAWVAGGGNNEQFF
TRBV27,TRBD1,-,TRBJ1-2,TGTGCCAGCAACGGGGACAGGTCAACTCCTTTCTATGGCTACACCTTC,CASNGDRSTPFYGYTF
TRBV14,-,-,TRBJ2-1,TGTGCCAGCAGCCAGGCGGGTGAGCAGTTCTTC,CASSQAGEQFF
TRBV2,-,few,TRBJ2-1,TGTGCCAGCGCTGTGGAGGGCAATGAGCAGTTCTTC,CASAVEGNEQFF
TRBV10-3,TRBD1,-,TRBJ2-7,TGTGCCATCAGTGAGCAACGGGACAGTTCCTACGAGCAGTACTTC,CAISEQRDSSYEQYF
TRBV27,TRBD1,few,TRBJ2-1,TGTGCCAGCAGTTCTCCTACCGACAGGGTAAAGGAGCAGTTCTTC,CASSSPTDRVKEQFF
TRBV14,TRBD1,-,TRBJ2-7,TGTGCCAGCAGCCAGGCCGGGACAGGGAGGGTCTACGAGCAGTACTTC,CASSQAGTGRVYEQYF
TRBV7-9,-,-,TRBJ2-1,TGTGCCAGCAGCCGCGGGACAGACAATGAGCAGTTCTTC,CASSRGTDNEQFF
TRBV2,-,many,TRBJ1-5,TGTGCCAGCAGTCCCGGGGTATCGTATCAGCCCCAGCATTTT,CASSPGVSYQPQHF
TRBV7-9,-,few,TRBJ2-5,TGTGCCAGCAGCTTAGGGGGACTGACCCAAGAGACCCAGTACTTC,CASSLGGLTQETQYF
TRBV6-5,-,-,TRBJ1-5,TGTGCCAGCAGTTACTCGGACAGCTCCAATCAGCCCCAGCATTTT,CASSYSDSSNQPQHF
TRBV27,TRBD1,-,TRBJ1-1,TGTGCCGCTCGACAGGGGGAGTACACTGAAGCTTTCTTT,CAARQGEYTEAFF
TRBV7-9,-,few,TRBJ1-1,TGTGCCAGCAGCCTATCCTCAGCGGCGAACACTGAAGCTTTCTTT,CASSLSSAANTEAFF
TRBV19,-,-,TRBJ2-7,TGTGCCAGTAGAGCGGGCACGACGACCTACGAGCAGTACTTC,CASRAGTTTYEQYF
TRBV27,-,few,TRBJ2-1,TGTGCCAGCAGTTTAGATCTGAGGGGCAGGGGTAGGAATGAGCAGTTCTTC,CASSLDLRGRGRNEQFF
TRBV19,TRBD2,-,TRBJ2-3,TGTGCCAGTAGCCCGACCCTAGCGGGAGGCACAGATACGCAGTATTTT,CASSPTLAGGTDTQYF
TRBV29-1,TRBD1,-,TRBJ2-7,TGCAGCGGAGGAGTTGTACCGGGACAGACGATCTACTTC,CSGGVVPGQTIYF
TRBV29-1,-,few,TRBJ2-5,TGCAGCGTTGAGAGACAGGAACAAGAGACCCAGTACTTC,CSVERQEQETQYF
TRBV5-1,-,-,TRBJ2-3,TGCGCCAGCAGCCCGGAGACCTCCACAGATACGCAGTATTTT,CASSPETSTDTQYF
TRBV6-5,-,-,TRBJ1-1,TGTGCCAGCAGTGAGATGAACACTGAAGCTTTCTTT,CASSEMNTEAFF
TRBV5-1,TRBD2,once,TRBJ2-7,TGCGCCAGCCGAAGGACTAGCGGGAGGCCGGGGACCTACGAGCAGTACTTC,CASRRTSGRPGTYEQYF
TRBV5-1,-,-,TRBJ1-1,TGCGCCAGCAGCTTGGATGGCACTGAAGCTTTCTTT,CASSLDGTEAFF
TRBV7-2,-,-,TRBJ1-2,TGTGCCAGCAGCTTAGCGGAACGGAGGAACTATGGCTACACCTTC,CASSLAERRNYGYTF
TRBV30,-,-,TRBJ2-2,TGTGCCTGGAGCCGTGGAGGGAACACCGGGGAGCTGTTTTTT,CAWSRGGNTGELFF
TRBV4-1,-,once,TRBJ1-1,TGCGCCAGCAGCCAACCTATGATGGGGCCGGTGGGTACTGAAGCTTTCTTT,CASSQPMMGPVGTEAFF
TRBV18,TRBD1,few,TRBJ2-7,TGTGCCAGCTCACCAAACGGGGACAGTCGCTACGAGCAGTACTTC,CASSPNGDSRYEQYF
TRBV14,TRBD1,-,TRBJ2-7,TGTGCCAGCAGCCTCCGGGACAGAAGCTCCTACGAGCAGTACTTC,CASSLRDRSSYEQYF
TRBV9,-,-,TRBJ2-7,TGTGCCAGCAGCGAAATGAGCGACGCCTACGAGCAGTACTTC,CASSEMSDAYEQYF
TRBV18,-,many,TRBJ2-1,TGTGCCAGCTCACCTATAGCGGCAACCTACAATGAGCAGTTCTTC,CASSPIAATYNEQFF
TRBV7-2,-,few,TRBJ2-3,TGTGCCAGCAGCCGAAGTGACTCCAAGAACACAGATACGCAGTATTTT,CASSRSDSKNTDTQYF
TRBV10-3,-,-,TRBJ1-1,TGTGCCATCAGCGAGCTAGATGGCACTGAAGCTTTCTTT,CAISELDGTEAFF
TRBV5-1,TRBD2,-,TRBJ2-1,TGCGCCAGCAGCTCGGGACTAGTCAATGAGCAGTTCTTC,CASSSGLVNEQFF
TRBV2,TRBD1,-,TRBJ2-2,TGTGCCAGCAGAGCCTGGGACAGTCGAACCGGGGAGCTGTTTTTT,CASRAWDSRTGELFF
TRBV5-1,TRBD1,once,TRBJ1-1,TGCGCCAGCAGCTCGGACAGGGGGGACACTGAAGCTTTCTTT,CASSSDRGDTEAFF
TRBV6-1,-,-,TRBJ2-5,TGTGCCAGCAGGGACTTACCTAACAGAGAGACCCAGTACTTC,CASRDLPNRETQYF
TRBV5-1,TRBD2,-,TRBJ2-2,TGCGCCAGCATCTCTCTAGCGGACACCGGGGAGCTGTTTTTT,CASISLADTGELFF
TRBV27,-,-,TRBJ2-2,TGTGCCAGCAGTTTTCAGGGATACACCGGGGAGCTGTTTTTT,CASSFQGYTGELFF
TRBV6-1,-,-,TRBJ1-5,TGTGCCAGCAGTGAAGCGGCGGCAAGTCAGCCCCAGCATTTT,CASSEAAASQPQHF
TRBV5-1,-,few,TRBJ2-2,TGCGCCAGCAATATCGGGTTCGCGAACACCGGGGAGCTGTTTTTT,CASNIGFANTGELFF
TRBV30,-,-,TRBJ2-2,TGTGCCTGGAGTGTACAGTCCGGGGAGCTGTTTTTT,CAWSVQSGELFF
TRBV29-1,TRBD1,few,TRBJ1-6,TGCAGACGACAGGGCTCCTATAATTCACCCCTCCACTTT,CRRQGSYNSPLHF
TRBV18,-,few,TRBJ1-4,TGTGCCAGCTCACCACGGTCGGGGACTCATAATGAAAAACTGTTTTTT,CASSPRSGTHNEKLFF
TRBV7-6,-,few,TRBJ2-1,TGTGCCAGCAGCTTAGCCCCCCCGGGACTTAGCCCGTACAATGAGCAGTTCTTC,CASSLAPPGLSPYNEQFF
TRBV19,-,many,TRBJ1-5,TGTGCCAGTAGTATTGAGGGGTTTGACGTCGAGCTGATCCAGCCCCAGCATTTT,CASSIEGFDVELIQPQHF
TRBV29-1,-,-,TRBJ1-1,TGCAGCGTTGAAAGGGGGGCGTTGAACACTGAAGCTTTCTTT,CSVERGALNTEAFF
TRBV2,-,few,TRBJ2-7,TGTGCCAGCGGTGCCGGCGAGCAGTACTTC,CASGAGEQYF
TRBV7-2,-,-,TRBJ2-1,TGTGCCAGCAGCTTAGACGGGAGCTCCTACAATGAGCAGTTCTTC,CASSLDGSSYNEQFF
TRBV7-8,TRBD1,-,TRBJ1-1,TGTGCCAGCAGCTTAGATGTCAGGGGGACTGAAGCTTTCTTT,CASSLDVRGTEAFF
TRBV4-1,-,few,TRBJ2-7,TGCGCCAGCAGCCAAGATCTGCACCCCAACCCCTCCTACGAGCAGTACTTC,CASSQDLHPNPSYEQYF
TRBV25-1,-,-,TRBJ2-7,TGTGCCAGCAGTGAACTGGGCAGAAACTCCTACGAGCAGTACTTC,CASSELGRNSYEQYF
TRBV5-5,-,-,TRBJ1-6,TGTGCCAGCAGCCGGGGCAGCTCCTATAATTCACCCCTCCACTTT,CASSRGSSYNSPLHF
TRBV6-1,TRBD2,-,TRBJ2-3,TGTGCCAGCATCTTGGGGACTAGCGGATGGGGGACGCAGTATTTT,CASILGTSGWGTQYF
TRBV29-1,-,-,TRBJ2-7,TGCAGCGTTATGACTAAGTCCTACGAGCAGTACTTC,CSVMTKSYEQYF
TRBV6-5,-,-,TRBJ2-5,TGTGCCAGCAGTTCCTCCGGCCGTTTCCAAGAGACCCAGTACTTC,CASSSSGRFQETQYF
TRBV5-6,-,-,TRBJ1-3,TGTGCCAGCAGCTTTCCCCGAAGCTCTGGAAACACCATATATTTT,CASSFPRSSGNTIYF
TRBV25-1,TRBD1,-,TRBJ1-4,TGTGCCAGCAGACCAGGGGGCGCAGATGAAAAACTGTTTTTT,CASRPGGADEKLFF